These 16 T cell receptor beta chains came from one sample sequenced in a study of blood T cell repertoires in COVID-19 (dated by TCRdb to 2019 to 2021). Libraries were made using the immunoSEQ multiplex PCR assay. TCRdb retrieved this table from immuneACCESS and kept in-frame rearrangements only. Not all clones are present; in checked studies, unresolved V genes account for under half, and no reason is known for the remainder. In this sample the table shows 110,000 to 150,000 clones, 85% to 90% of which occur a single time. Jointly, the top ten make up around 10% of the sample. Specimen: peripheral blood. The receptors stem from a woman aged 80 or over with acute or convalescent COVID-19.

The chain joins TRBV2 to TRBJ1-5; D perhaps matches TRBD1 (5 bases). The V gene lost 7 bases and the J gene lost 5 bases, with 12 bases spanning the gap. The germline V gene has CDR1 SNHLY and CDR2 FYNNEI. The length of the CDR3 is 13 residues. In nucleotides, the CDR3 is TGTGCCAGCACCGCCGACAGCCATCAGCCCCAGCATTTT. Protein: CASTADSHQPQHF.

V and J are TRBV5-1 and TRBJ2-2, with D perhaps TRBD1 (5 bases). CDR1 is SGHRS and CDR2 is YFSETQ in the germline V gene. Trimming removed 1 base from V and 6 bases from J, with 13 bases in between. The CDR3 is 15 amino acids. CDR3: CASSLTGQPPGELFF. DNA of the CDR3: TGCGCCAGCAGCTTGACAGGCCAGCCGCCCGGGGAGCTGTTTTTT. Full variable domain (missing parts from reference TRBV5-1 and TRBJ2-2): KAGVTQTPRYLIKTRGQQVTLSCSPISGHRSVSWYQQTPGQGLQFLFEYFSETQRNKGNFPGRFSGRQFSNSRSEMNVSTLELGDSALYLCASSLTGQPPGELFFGEGSRLTVL.

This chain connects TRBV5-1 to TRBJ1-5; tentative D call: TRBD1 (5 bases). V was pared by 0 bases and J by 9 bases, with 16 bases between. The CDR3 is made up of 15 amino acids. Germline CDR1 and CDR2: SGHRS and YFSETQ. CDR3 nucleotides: TGCGCCAGCAGCTTGGGGGGCGCTGGAGCCGGGCCCCAGCATTTT. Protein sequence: CASSLGGAGAGPQHF.

The CDR3 DNA sequence: TGTGCCAGCAGCTTAATTCCGACTAGCGGGGGGGCCGCTACGCAGTATTTT. Its protein is CASSLIPTSGGAATQYF. J is TRBJ2-3 and V is TRBV7-3; 14 bases are a match to TRBD2. From germline, CDR1 is SGHTA and CDR2 FQGTGA. The CDR3 covers 17 residues. The ends lost 1 base at V and 8 bases at J; junction bases unmatched: 8.

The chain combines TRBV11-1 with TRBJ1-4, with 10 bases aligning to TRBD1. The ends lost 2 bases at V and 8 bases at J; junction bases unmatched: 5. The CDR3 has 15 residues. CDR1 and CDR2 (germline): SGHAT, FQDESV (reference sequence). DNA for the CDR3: TGTGCCAGCAGCTTATCGGGGACAGGGGACGAAAAACTGTTTTTT. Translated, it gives CASSLSGTGDEKLFF.

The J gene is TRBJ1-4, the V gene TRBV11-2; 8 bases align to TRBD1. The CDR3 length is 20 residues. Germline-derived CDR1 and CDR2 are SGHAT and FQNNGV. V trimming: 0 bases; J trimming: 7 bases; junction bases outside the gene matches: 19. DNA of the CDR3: TGTGCCAGCAGCTTAGATCGAACAGGGGGTTTTTCGCTACGTAGTGAAAAACTGTTTTTT. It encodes CASSLDRTGGFSLRSEKLFF.

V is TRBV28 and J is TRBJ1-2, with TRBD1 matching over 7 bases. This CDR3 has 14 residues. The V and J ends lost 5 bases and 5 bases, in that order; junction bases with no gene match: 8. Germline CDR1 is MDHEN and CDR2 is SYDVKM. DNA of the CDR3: TGTGCCAGCAGTGCACCGGGACAGATATATGGCTACACCTTC. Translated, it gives CASSAPGQIYGYTF.

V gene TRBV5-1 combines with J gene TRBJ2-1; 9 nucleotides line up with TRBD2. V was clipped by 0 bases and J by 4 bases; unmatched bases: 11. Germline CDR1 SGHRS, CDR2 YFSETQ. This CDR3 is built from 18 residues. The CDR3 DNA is TGCGCCAGCAGCTTGGCGTTGCGGGGGGGCCTGGGGTACAATGAGCAGTTCTTC. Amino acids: CASSLALRGGLGYNEQFF.

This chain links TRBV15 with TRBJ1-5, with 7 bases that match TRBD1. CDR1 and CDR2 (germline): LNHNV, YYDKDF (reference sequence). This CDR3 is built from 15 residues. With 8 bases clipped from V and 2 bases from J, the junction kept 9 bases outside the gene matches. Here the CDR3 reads CATDGTGAGNQPQHF. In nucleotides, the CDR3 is TGTGCCACCGACGGTACAGGGGCTGGCAATCAGCCCCAGCATTTT. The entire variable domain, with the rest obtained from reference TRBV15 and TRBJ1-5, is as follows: DAMVIQNPRYQVTQFGKPVTLSCSQTLNHNVMYWYQQKSSQAPKLLFHYYDKDFNNEADTPDNFQSRRPNTSFCFLDIRSPGLGDTAMYLCATDGTGAGNQPQHFGDGTRLSIL.

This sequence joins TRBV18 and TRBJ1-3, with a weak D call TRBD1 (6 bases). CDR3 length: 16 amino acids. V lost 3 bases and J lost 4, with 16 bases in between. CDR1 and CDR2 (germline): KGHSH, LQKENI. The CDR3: CASSPTLTGPGNTIYF. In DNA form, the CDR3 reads TGTGCCAGCTCACCGACTCTGACAGGTCCCGGAAACACCATATATTTT.

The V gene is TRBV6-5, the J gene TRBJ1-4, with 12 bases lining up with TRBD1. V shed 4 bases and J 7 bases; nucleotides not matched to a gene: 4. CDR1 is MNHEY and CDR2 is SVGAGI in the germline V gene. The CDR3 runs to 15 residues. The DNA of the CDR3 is TGTGCCAGCAGTTCCGGGACAGGGGGCGGTGAAAAACTGTTTTTT. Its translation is CASSSGTGGGEKLFF.

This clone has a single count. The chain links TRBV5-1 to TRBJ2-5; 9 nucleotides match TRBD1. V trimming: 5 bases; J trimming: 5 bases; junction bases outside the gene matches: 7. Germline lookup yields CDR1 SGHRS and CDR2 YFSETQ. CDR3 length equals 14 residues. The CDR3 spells CASSITGGWETQYF. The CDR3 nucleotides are TGCGCCAGCAGTATAACAGGGGGCTGGGAGACCCAGTACTTC.

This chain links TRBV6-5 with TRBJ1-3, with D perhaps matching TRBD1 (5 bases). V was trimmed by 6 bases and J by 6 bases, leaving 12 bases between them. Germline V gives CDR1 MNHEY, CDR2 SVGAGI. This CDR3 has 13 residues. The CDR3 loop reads CASSRGSENTIYF. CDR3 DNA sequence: TGTGCCAGCAGCCGGGGGTCCGAAAACACCATATATTTT.

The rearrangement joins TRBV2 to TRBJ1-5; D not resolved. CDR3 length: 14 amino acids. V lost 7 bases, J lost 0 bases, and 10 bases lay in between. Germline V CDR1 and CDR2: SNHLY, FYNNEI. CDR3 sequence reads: CASTTGNSNQPQHF. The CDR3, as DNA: TGTGCCAGCACGACGGGAAATAGCAATCAGCCCCAGCATTTT. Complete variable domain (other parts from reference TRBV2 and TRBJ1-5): EPEVTQTPSHQVTQMGQEVILRCVPISNHLYFYWYRQILGQKVEFLVSFYNNEISEKSEIFDDQFSVERPDGSNFTLKIRSTKLEDSAMYFCASTTGNSNQPQHFGDGTRLSIL.

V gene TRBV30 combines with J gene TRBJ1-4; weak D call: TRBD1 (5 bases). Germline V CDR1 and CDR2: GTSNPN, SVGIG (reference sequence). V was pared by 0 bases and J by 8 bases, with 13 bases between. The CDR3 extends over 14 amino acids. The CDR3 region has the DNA TGTGCCTGGAGTGTCCGGGGGATGCGAGAAAAACTGTTTTTT. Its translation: CAWSVRGMREKLFF.

CDR3 residues: CASSELSSGGVGDTQYF. CDR3 bases: TGTGCCAGCAGTGAACTTAGTAGCGGGGGAGTTGGAGATACGCAGTATTTT. The rearrangement joins TRBV2 to TRBJ2-3; 9 bases match TRBD2. Germline V gene data show CDR1 as SNHLY and CDR2 as FYNNEI. V lost 2 bases and J lost 5; bases outside the gene matches: 11. The CDR3 length is 17 residues.